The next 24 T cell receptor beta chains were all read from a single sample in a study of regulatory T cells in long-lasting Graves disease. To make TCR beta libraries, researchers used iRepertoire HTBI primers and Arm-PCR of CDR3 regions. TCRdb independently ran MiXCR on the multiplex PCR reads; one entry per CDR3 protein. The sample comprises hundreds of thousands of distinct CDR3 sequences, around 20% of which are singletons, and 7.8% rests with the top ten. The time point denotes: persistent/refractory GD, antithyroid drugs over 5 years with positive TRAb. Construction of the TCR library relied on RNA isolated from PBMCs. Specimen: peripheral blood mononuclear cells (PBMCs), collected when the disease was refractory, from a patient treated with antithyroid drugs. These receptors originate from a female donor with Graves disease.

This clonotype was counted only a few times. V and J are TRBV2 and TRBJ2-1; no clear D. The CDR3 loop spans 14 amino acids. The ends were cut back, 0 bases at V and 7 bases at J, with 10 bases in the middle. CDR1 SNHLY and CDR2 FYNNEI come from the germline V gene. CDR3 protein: CASSEAQVGNEQFF. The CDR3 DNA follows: TGTGCCAGCAGTGAAGCGCAAGTCGGGAATGAGCAGTTCTTC.

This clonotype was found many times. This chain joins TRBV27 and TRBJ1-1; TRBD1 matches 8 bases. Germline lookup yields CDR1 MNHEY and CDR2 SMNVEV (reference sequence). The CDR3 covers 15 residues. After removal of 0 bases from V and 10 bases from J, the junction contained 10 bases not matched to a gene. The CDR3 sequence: CASSLSAGGWFGAFF. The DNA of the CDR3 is TGTGCCAGCAGTTTATCTGCAGGGGGCTGGTTCGGAGCTTTCTTT.

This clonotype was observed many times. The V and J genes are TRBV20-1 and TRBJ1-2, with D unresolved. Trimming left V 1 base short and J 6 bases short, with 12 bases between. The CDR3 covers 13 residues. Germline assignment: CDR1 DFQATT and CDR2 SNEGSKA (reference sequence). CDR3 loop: CSARGGQVHGYTF. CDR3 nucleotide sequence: TGCAGTGCTAGAGGTGGGCAGGTCCATGGCTACACCTTC.

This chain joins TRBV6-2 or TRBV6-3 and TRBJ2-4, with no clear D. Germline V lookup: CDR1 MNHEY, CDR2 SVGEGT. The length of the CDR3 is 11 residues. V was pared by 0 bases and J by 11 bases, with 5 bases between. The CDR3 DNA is TGTGCCAGCAGTTACTCGATTGTTCAGTACTTC. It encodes CASSYSIVQYF.

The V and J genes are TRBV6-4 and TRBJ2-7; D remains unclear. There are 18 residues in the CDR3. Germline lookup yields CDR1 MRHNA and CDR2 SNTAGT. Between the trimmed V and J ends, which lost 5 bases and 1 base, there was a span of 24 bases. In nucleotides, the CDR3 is TGTGCCAGCAGTTACGGGCTCGGCGCCTACCAAAATTCCTACGAGCAGTACTTC. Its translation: CASSYGLGAYQNSYEQYF.

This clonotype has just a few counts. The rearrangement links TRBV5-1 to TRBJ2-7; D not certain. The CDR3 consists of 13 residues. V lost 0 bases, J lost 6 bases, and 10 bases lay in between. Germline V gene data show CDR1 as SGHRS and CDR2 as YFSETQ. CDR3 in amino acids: CASSLVRYSEQYF. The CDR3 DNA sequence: TGCGCCAGCAGCTTGGTGAGATACAGCGAGCAGTACTTC.

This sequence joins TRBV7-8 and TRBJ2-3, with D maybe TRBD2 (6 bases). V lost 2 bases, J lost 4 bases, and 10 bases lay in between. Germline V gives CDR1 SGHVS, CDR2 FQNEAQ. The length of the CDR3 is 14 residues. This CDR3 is CASSLRRGADTQYF. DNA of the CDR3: TGTGCCAGCAGCTTAAGGCGCGGGGCAGATACGCAGTATTTT.

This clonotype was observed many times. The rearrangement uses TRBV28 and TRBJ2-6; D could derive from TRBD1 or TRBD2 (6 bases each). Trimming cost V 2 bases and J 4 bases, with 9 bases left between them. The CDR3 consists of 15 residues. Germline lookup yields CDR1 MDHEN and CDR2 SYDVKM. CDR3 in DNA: TGTGCCAGCAGTTTAATCGGGGGCGGGGCCAACGTCCTGACTTTC. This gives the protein CASSLIGGGANVLTF.

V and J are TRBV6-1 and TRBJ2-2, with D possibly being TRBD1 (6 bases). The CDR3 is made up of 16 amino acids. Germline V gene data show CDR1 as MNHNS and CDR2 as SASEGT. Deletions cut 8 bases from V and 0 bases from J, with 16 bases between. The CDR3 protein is CASESWGTTNTGELFF. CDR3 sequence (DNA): TGTGCCAGCGAAAGCTGGGGGACAACGAACACCGGGGAGCTGTTTTTT.

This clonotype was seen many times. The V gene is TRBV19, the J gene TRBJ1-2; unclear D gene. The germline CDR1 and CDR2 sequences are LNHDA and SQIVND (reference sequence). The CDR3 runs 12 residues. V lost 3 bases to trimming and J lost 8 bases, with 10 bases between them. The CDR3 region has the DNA TGTGCCAGTAGTATCGGAAGGATCGGCTACACCTTC. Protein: CASSIGRIGYTF. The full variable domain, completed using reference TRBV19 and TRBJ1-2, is DGGITQSPKYLFRKEGQNVTLSCEQNLNHDAMYWYRQDPGQGLRLIYYSQIVNDFQKGDIAEGYSVSREKKESFPLTVTSAQKNPTAFYLCASSIGRIGYTFGSGTRLTVV.

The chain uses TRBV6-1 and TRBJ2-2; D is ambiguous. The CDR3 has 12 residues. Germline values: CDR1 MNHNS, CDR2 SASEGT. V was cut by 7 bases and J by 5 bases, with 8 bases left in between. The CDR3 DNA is TGTGCCAGCATTACAGAGACCGGGGAGCTGTTTTTT. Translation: CASITETGELFF.

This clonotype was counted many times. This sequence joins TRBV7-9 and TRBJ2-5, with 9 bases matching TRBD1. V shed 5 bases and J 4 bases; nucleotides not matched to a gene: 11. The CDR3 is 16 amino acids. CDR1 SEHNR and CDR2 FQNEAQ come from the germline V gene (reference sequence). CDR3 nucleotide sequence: TGTGCCAGCAGCCTAACCGGGACAGGGAGTGGAGAGACCCAGTACTTC. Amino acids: CASSLTGTGSGETQYF.

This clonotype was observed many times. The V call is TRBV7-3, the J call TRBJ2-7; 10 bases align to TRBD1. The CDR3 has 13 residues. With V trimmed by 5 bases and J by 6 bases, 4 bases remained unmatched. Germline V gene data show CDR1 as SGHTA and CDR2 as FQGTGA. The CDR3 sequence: CASSRGTGAEQYF. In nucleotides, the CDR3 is TGTGCCAGCAGCAGAGGGACAGGGGCCGAGCAGTACTTC.

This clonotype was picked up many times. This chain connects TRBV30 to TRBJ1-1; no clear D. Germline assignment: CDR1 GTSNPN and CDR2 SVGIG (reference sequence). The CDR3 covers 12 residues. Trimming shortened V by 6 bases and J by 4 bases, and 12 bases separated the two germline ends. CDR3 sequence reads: CACLQGITEAFF. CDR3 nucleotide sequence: TGTGCCTGCCTCCAAGGGATCACTGAAGCTTTCTTT.

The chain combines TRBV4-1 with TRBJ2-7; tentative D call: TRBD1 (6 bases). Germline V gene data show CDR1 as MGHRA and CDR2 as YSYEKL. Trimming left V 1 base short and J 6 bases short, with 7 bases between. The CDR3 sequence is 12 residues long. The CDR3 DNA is TGCGCCAGCAGCCAAGCAGGGGCCGAGCAGTACTTC. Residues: CASSQAGAEQYF.

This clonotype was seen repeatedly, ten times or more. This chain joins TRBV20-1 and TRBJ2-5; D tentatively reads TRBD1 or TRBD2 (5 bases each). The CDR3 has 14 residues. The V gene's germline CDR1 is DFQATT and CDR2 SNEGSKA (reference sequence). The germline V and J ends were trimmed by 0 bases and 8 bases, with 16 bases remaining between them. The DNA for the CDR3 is TGCAGTGCTAGAGATCACGGGGCAGGGTTAACCCAGTACTTC. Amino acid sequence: CSARDHGAGLTQYF.

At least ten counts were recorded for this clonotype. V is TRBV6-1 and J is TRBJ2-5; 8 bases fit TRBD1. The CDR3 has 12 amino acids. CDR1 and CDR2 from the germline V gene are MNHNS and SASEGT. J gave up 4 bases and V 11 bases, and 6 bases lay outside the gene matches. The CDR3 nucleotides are TGTGCCGGATTAACAGGGGGAGAGACCCAGTACTTC. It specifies CAGLTGGETQYF.

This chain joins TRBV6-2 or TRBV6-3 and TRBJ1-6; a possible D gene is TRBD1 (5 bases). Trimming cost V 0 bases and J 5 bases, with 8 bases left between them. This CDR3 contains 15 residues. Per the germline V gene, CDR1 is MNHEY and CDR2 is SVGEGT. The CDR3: CASSYSGRNNSPLHF. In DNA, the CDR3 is TGTGCCAGCAGTTACTCGGGACGGAATAATTCACCCCTCCACTTT.

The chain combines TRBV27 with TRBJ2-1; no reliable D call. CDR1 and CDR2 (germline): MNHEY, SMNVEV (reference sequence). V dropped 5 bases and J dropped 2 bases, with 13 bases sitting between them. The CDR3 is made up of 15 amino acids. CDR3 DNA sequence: TGTGCCAGCAGTGAGAATACCGTCGCCTACAATGAGCAGTTCTTC. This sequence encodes CASSENTVAYNEQFF.

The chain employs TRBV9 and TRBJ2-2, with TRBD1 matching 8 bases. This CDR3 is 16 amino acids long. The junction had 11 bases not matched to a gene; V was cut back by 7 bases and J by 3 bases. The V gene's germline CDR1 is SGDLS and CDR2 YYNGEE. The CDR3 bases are TGTGCCAGCCAGCCGGAATCGACAGGGGACACCGGGGAGCTGTTTTTT. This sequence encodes CASQPESTGDTGELFF.

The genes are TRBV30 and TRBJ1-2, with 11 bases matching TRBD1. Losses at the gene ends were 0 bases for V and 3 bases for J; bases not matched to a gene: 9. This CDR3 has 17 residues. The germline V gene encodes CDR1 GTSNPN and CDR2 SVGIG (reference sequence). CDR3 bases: TGTGCCTGGAGTGTACTACGGGACAGGGGGTCGGACTATGGCTACACCTTC. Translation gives CAWSVLRDRGSDYGYTF.

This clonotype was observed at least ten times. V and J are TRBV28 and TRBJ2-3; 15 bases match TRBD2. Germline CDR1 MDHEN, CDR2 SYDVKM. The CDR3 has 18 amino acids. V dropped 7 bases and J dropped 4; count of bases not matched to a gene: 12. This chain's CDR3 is CASISGLAGGFPADTQYF. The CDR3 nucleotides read TGTGCCAGCATCTCAGGACTAGCGGGAGGGTTTCCCGCAGATACGCAGTATTTT.

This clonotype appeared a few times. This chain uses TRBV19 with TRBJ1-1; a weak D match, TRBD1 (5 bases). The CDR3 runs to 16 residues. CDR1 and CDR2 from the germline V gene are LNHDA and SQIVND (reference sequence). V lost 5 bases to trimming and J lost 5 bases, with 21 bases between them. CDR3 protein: CASSSLSGTPETEAFF. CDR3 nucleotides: TGTGCCAGTAGTTCTCTCTCCGGGACCCCCGAGACTGAAGCTTTCTTT. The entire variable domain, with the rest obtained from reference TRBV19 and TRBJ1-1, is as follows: DGGITQSPKYLFRKEGQNVTLSCEQNLNHDAMYWYRQDPGQGLRLIYYSQIVNDFQKGDIAEGYSVSREKKESFPLTVTSAQKNPTAFYLCASSSLSGTPETEAFFGQGTRLTVV.

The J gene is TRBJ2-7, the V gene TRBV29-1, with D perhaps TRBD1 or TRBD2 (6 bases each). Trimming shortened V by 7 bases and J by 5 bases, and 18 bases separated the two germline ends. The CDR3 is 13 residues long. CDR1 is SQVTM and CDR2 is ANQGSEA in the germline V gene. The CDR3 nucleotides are TGCAGCGCTCGGGGCGGGGACATCCACGAGCAGTACTTC. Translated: CSARGGDIHEQYF.